The 21 T cell receptor beta chains listed next were all sequenced from one sample in a study of blood T cell repertoires in COVID-19. Profiling relied on immunoSEQ multiplex PCR, and the TCRdb table lists in-frame clones only, not all of them. The sample has 400,000 to 450,000 clones, approximately 90% seen once; the top ten hold 1.1%. Sequencing input: PBMCs or T cells enriched from blood (not recorded which). These receptors were taken from a man younger than 40 who had recovered from COVID-19.

This clone was picked up a small number of times. The V gene is TRBV5-6, the J gene TRBJ1-2; TRBD1 might be the D (6 bases). The V gene lost 0 bases and the J gene lost 2 bases, with 8 bases spanning the gap. Germline CDR1 SGHDT, CDR2 YYEEEE. The CDR3 length is 14 residues. CDR3 bases: TGTGCCAGCAGCTTGGAGGGGGAGAACTATGGCTACACCTTC. This encodes CASSLEGENYGYTF.

The V and J genes are TRBV4-1 and TRBJ1-4, with TRBD1 matching over 8 bases. The CDR3 has 16 residues. The germline gives CDR1 MGHRA, CDR2 YSYEKL. J was trimmed by 1 base and V by 5 bases; bases with no gene match: 6. The CDR3 reads CASSKGQGVTNEKLFF. The CDR3 DNA is TGCGCCAGCAGCAAAGGACAGGGTGTAACTAATGAAAAACTGTTTTTT.

In the case of this clone: Other DNA sequences in the same sample also yield this CDR3. The chain recombines TRBV5-4 with TRBJ2-1; 9 bases line up with TRBD2. The CDR3 runs 16 residues. The germline V gene encodes CDR1 SGHNT and CDR2 YYREEE (reference sequence). The junction had 3 bases not matched to a gene; V was cut back by 2 bases and J by 0 bases. CDR3 sequence: CASSLAGGSSYNEQFF. In DNA, the CDR3 is TGTGCCAGCAGCTTAGCGGGAGGTTCCTCCTACAATGAGCAGTTCTTC.

V and J are TRBV30 and TRBJ2-7; 13 bases map to TRBD2. CDR3 length: 16 residues. With V trimmed by 1 base and J by 4 bases, 7 bases remained unmatched. CDR1 is GTSNPN, CDR2 SVGIG, per germline (reference sequence). CDR3 loop: CAWSGGLAGKGYEQYF. DNA of the CDR3: TGTGCCTGGAGTGGGGGACTAGCGGGAAAAGGGTACGAGCAGTACTTC.

V usage is TRBV9 and J usage is TRBJ1-3; 8 bases match TRBD1. Trimming cost V 3 bases and J 2 bases; bases outside gene matches: 4. CDR3 length: 15 residues. Looked up from germline, CDR1 is SGDLS and CDR2 is YYNGEE. The CDR3 here is CASSARQGTGNTIYF. The CDR3 DNA is TGTGCCAGCAGCGCCCGACAGGGGACTGGAAACACCATATATTTT.

V and J are TRBV7-9 and TRBJ2-7; the match to TRBD2 covers 10 bases. This CDR3 is 15 amino acids long. Trimming removed 4 bases from V and 4 bases from J; junction bases left unmatched: 7. CDR1 is SEHNR, CDR2 FQNEAQ, per germline (reference sequence). This CDR3 is CASSSELAGWYEQYF. In nucleotides, the CDR3 is TGTGCCAGCAGCTCCGAACTAGCGGGATGGTACGAGCAGTACTTC. The variable domain in full, with the rest retrieved from reference TRBV7-9 and TRBJ2-7, is DTGVSQNPRHKITKRGQNVTFRCDPISEHNRLYWYRQTLGQGPEFLTYFQNEAQLEKSRLLSDRFSAERPKGSFSTLEIQRTEQGDSAMYLCASSSELAGWYEQYFGPGTRLTVT.

The chain has TRBV7-6 and TRBJ2-1, with a possible D match to TRBD1 (6 bases). Between the trimmed V and J ends, which lost 1 base and 2 bases, there was a span of 6 bases. This CDR3 has 14 residues. The V gene's germline CDR1 is SGHVS and CDR2 FNYEAQ. Written as DNA, the CDR3 is TGTGCCAGCAGCTTAGGGACAGCCTACAATGAGCAGTTCTTC. It codes for CASSLGTAYNEQFF.

DNA of the CDR3: TGCGCCAGCAGAGGGCTAGCGGGAGGTGGAGCCGGGGAGCTGTTTTTT. This codes for CASRGLAGGGAGELFF. The chain has TRBV10-2 and TRBJ2-2, with 11 bases matching TRBD2. V gave up 6 bases and J gave up 6 bases; unmatched junction bases: 9. Germline V CDR1 and CDR2: WSHSY, SAAADI. The CDR3 has 16 amino acids.

This clone was counted between two and nine times. The gene calls are TRBV11-2 and TRBJ2-7; D may be TRBD1 (6 bases). Trimming pared 3 bases from V and 3 bases from J, leaving 12 bases between. This CDR3 comprises 14 residues. Germline CDR1 reads SGHAT; CDR2 reads FQNNGV. The CDR3 sequence is CASSLWQGHYEQYF. The CDR3 DNA is TGTGCCAGCAGCTTGTGGCAGGGGCACTACGAGCAGTACTTC.

This CDR3 is CATSDPARAGETQYF. The CDR3 bases are TGTGCCACCAGTGACCCGGCGCGCGCAGGGGAGACCCAGTACTTC. The chain has TRBV24-1 and TRBJ2-5; possibly TRBD1 for D (5 bases). V was trimmed by 4 bases and J by 5 bases, leaving 16 bases between them. CDR1 is KGHDR and CDR2 is SFDVKD in the germline V gene. CDR3 length equals 15 residues.

V gene TRBV12-5 combines with J gene TRBJ2-7, with D possibly being TRBD2 (7 bases). CDR3 size: 15 residues. V was trimmed by 2 bases and J by 1 base, leaving 12 bases between them. Germline V CDR1 and CDR2: LGHNT, FRNRAP. CDR3 in amino acids: CASGLFGGLSYEQYF. CDR3 bases: TGTGCTAGTGGTTTGTTCGGGGGGCTTTCCTACGAGCAGTACTTC.

This clone was counted once. The chain couples TRBV11-2 to TRBJ2-7; D is uncertain. This CDR3 comprises 13 residues. Germline V gene data show CDR1 as SGHAT and CDR2 as FQNNGV. Deletions cut 2 bases from V and 0 bases from J, with 5 bases between. The CDR3 here is CASSLTSSYEQYF. In DNA form, the CDR3 reads TGTGCCAGCAGCTTAACAAGCTCCTACGAGCAGTACTTC.

This chain links TRBV15 with TRBJ2-1, with a weak D call TRBD2 (6 bases). The ends were cut back, 0 bases at V and 7 bases at J, with 16 bases in the middle. In germline, CDR1 is LNHNV, CDR2 YYDKDF (reference sequence). The CDR3 has 16 amino acids. DNA for the CDR3: TGTGCCACCAGCAGAGATCGAGGTACCGGGGGAAATGAGCAGTTCTTC. Protein sequence: CATSRDRGTGGNEQFF.

This chain links TRBV11-3 with TRBJ2-3; TRBD2 might be the D (5 bases). Per germline, CDR1 SGHNT and CDR2 YENEEA. The CDR3 sequence is 13 residues long. Trimming cost V 5 bases and J 5 bases, with 11 bases left between them. CDR3 coding DNA: TGTGCCAGCAGCAAGACTAACCTAGATACGCAGTATTTT. It codes for CASSKTNLDTQYF.

V usage is TRBV19 and J usage is TRBJ1-4; TRBD1 aligns across 8 bases. The CDR3 loop spans 14 amino acids. Germline V lookup: CDR1 LNHDA, CDR2 SQIVND (reference sequence). The junction had 6 bases not matched to a gene; V was cut back by 4 bases and J by 8 bases. CDR3 DNA sequence: TGTGCCAGTAGTAAGGGACAGGCGGGAGAAAAACTGTTTTTT. Protein product: CASSKGQAGEKLFF.

The genes are TRBV7-9 and TRBJ1-5; D call uncertain. This CDR3 is 18 amino acids long. Per the germline V gene, CDR1 is SEHNR and CDR2 is FQNEAQ (reference sequence). Trimming shortened V by 0 bases and J by 2 bases, and 17 bases separated the two germline ends. CDR3 protein: CASSLAAGSFGGNQPQHF. Here the CDR3 DNA reads TGTGCCAGCAGCTTAGCGGCGGGCTCATTCGGAGGCAATCAGCCCCAGCATTTT. Complete variable domain (other parts from reference TRBV7-9 and TRBJ1-5): DTGVSQNPRHKITKRGQNVTFRCDPISEHNRLYWYRQTLGQGPEFLTYFQNEAQLEKSRLLSDRFSAERPKGSFSTLEIQRTEQGDSAMYLCASSLAAGSFGGNQPQHFGDGTRLSIL.

This chain uses TRBV2 with TRBJ2-2; 14 positions agree with TRBD2. This CDR3 has 15 amino acids. V gave up 6 bases and J gave up 5 bases; unmatched junction bases: 2. Germline V lookup: CDR1 SNHLY, CDR2 FYNNEI. The CDR3 coding sequence is TGTGCCAGCAGGGGACTAGCGGGAGAAACCGGGGAGCTGTTTTTT. Translation: CASRGLAGETGELFF.

On this clone itself: A read error may account for a junction end that differs from germline. This sequence joins TRBV3-1 (or the pseudogene TRBV3-2) and TRBJ2-2; 7 bases map to TRBD2. The CDR3 is 15 amino acids. CDR1 LGHDT and CDR2 YNNKEL come from the germline V gene (reference sequence). The CDR3 sequence is CASSQDPRIGGGLFF. In DNA form, the CDR3 reads TGTGCCAGCAGCCAAGATCCACGGATCGGCGGGGGGCTGTTTTTT.

The J gene is TRBJ1-2, the V gene TRBV19, with 7 bases lining up with TRBD1. Germline CDR1 is LNHDA and CDR2 is SQIVND (reference sequence). After removal of 4 bases from V and 5 bases from J, the junction contained 13 bases not matched to a gene. The CDR3 runs to 16 residues. CDR3 protein: CASSRRQGPSGYGYTF. CDR3 in DNA: TGTGCCAGTAGTAGAAGACAGGGCCCCTCCGGGTATGGCTACACCTTC.

The chain uses TRBV28 and TRBJ2-5, with a weak D call TRBD1 (5 bases). The germline V gene has CDR1 MDHEN and CDR2 SYDVKM. The V gene lost 6 bases and the J gene lost 4 bases, with 18 bases spanning the gap. The CDR3 contains 15 residues. CDR3 sequence: CASRSGYQVRETQYF. CDR3 DNA sequence: TGTGCCAGCAGGTCAGGGTATCAAGTCAGAGAGACCCAGTACTTC.

This sequence joins TRBV5-5 and TRBJ1-5; D is perhaps TRBD1 (5 bases). V lost 2 bases and J 3 bases, leaving 12 bases between the germline ends. The CDR3 spans 15 residues. Germline loops: CDR1 SGHKS, CDR2 YYEKEE (reference sequence). The chain's CDR3 is CASSFHDRYNQPQHF. The CDR3 coding sequence is TGTGCCAGCAGCTTCCACGACAGATACAATCAGCCCCAGCATTTT.